The 5 T cell receptor beta chains reported below all come from one sample, sequenced in a study of breast tumors, draining lymph nodes, adjacent tissues. TCRdb reanalysed the multiplex PCR reads using MiXCR and keeps one entry per CDR3 protein. The table records about 60,000 distinct CDR3 sequences, less than 60% of them present only once. The material sequenced was breast tumor tissue. Every receptor here comes from a female donor with breast cancer. Some clones in this sample may be carry-over from other donors' samples.

This clonotype was counted at least ten times. This sequence may be a read error, since a much larger clone differs from it by one base. The chain has TRBV20-1 and TRBJ1-4; 9 bases agree with TRBD1. This CDR3 is built from 16 residues. J lost 8 bases, V lost 0 bases, and 10 bases had no gene match. Germline CDR1 is DFQATT and CDR2 is SNEGSKA (reference sequence). The CDR3 DNA sequence: TGCAGTGCTAGAGATGCCTGGACAGGGGCTGAAGAAAAACTGTTTTTT. Its protein is CSARDAWTGAEEKLFF.

This chain uses TRBV20-1 with TRBJ1-1; 7 bases are a match to TRBD1. CDR3 length equals 20 residues. Germline V lookup: CDR1 DFQATT, CDR2 SNEGSKA (reference sequence). V was pared by 0 bases and J by 3 bases, with 22 bases of the junction left unmatched. CDR3 amino acids: CSARDYALGYGTGADTEAFF. In DNA, the CDR3 is TGCAGTGCTAGAGATTACGCCCTGGGGTACGGAACAGGGGCGGACACTGAAGCTTTCTTT.

This chain uses TRBV3-1 with TRBJ1-1, with D hard to call. V was pared by 8 bases and J by 6 bases, with 16 bases between. The CDR3 has 13 amino acids. Germline assignment: CDR1 LGHDT and CDR2 YNNKEL (reference sequence). CDR3 sequence reads: CASGLVFGPEAFF. The CDR3 nucleotides read TGTGCCAGCGGCCTCGTATTTGGGCCTGAAGCTTTCTTT.

This chain connects TRBV2 to TRBJ2-3; 10 nucleotides align to TRBD2. V shed 6 bases, J shed 8 bases, and the junction held 8 bases outside the gene matches. Germline assignment: CDR1 SNHLY and CDR2 FYNNEI. The CDR3 is made up of 14 amino acids. As DNA, the CDR3 is TGTGCCAGCAGAACTAGCGGGGTGGTGGGTACGCAGTATTTT. Translation gives CASRTSGVVGTQYF.

Of note for this clonotype: This may be a read error, as it is one base from a much larger clone. The chain recombines TRBV10-3 with TRBJ1-6; D is uncertain. The germline gives CDR1 ENHRY, CDR2 SYGVKD. This CDR3 comprises 14 residues. CDR3 nucleotides: TGTGCCATCGGTGAGTCCCCAACGGTTTCACCCCTCCACTTT. Translated, it gives CAIGESPTVSPLHF.